This TCR beta chain was documented in a study of blood T cell repertoires in COVID-19. Across the study: PBMCs, B-cell-depleted T cells, or T cells were the source of the cDNA or gDNA that made up the material.

The authors' processing: Nucleated cell counts were estimated from reference gene primer amplification. Data came from immunoSEQ multiplex PCR; TCRdb stores just in-frame clones and leaves some out. V and J calls and clone size are given by that table; D and trimming were obtained from the DNA. The data show around 150,000 clones, with around 89% seen just once and less than 8% held by the top ten. Trimming stripped 1 base from V and 3 bases from J, with 20 bases between. The CDR3 has 18 amino acids. Germline V gene data show CDR1 as MNHEY and CDR2 as SMNVEV (reference sequence). The rearrangement uses TRBV27 and TRBJ2-3; tentatively, D is TRBD1 (6 bases). Sequences were obtained from PBMCs or T cells enriched from blood (not recorded which). The receptor's source is a woman in her 50s who had recovered from COVID-19. Here the CDR3 reads CASSLFGGGRGATDTQYF. CDR3 nucleotides: TGTGCCAGCAGTTTATTTGGTGGGGGCAGGGGCGCGACAGATACGCAGTATTTT.